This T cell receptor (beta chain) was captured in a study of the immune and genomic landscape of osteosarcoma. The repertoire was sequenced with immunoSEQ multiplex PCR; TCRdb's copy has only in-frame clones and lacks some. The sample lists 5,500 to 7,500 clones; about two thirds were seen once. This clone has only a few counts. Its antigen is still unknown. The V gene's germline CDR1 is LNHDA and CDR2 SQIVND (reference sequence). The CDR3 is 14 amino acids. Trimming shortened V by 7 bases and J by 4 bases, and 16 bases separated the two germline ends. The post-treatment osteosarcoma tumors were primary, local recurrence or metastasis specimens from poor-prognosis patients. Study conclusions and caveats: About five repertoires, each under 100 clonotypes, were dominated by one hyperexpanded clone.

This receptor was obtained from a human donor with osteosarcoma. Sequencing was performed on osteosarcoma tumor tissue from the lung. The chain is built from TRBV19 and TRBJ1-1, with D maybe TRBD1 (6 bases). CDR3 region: CASTVDSGFTEAFF. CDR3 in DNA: TGTGCCAGTACCGTGGACAGTGGTTTCACTGAAGCTTTCTTT.